This T cell receptor (beta chain) was identified in a study of shared T cell receptors in the human thymus. Some clones are missing from TCRdb's copy, which holds only in-frame ones; the method was immunoSEQ multiplex PCR. The table records 700,000 to 750,000 clones, around 85% of them present only once. The V gene's germline CDR1 is SGHRS and CDR2 YFSETQ. The CDR3 totals 20 residues. V was pared by 0 bases and J by 3 bases, with 18 bases of the junction left unmatched. These sequences were also reported in another study, on human thymus T cells.

The source is a girl less than two years old with a congenital heart defect. The rearrangement uses TRBV5-1 and TRBJ2-5; 9 bases match TRBD2. Sequenced sample: thymocytes. DNA of the CDR3: TGCGCCAGCAGCTTGGCGGTTCGGACTAGCGTGGAGAGGGGAGAAGAGACCCAGTACTTC. Protein: CASSLAVRTSVERGEETQYF.